Presented here are 21 T cell receptor beta chains from one specimen sequenced in a study of cytomegalovirus exposure and HLA in healthy donors. It was with 60 Vbeta and 13 Jbeta primers that the PCR ran. Sequencing used immunoSEQ multiplex PCR; TCRdb keeps in-frame clones, though not all of them. The sample carries approximately 200,000 clones, 60% to 80% recorded once. Sequencing was done on a sample of PBMCs. These receptors were collected from a woman in her late teens or twenties in good health and CMV-seronegative.

This clone was recorded only once. V gene TRBV5-1 combines with J gene TRBJ2-7; 8 positions match TRBD1. Trimming at V came to 0 bases and at J to 2 bases, leaving 1 base not matched to a gene. This CDR3 contains 14 residues. Per the germline V gene, CDR1 is SGHRS and CDR2 is YFSETQ. The CDR3 DNA reads as TGCGCCAGCAGCTTGGTACAGGGGGCCTACGAGCAGTACTTC. Translating it yields CASSLVQGAYEQYF. The whole variable domain, remainder taken from reference TRBV5-1 and TRBJ2-7, is KAGVTQTPRYLIKTRGQQVTLSCSPISGHRSVSWYQQTPGQGLQFLFEYFSETQRNKGNFPGRFSGRQFSNSRSEMNVSTLELGDSALYLCASSLVQGAYEQYFGPGTRLTVT.

The V gene is TRBV9, the J gene TRBJ1-1; 7 bases are a match to TRBD1. V dropped 3 bases and J dropped 7; count of bases not matched to a gene: 9. The V gene's germline CDR1 is SGDLS and CDR2 YYNGEE. The length of the CDR3 is 14 residues. CDR3 loop: CASSAFPGQNEAFF. The CDR3 DNA follows: TGTGCCAGCAGCGCTTTCCCGGGACAGAATGAAGCTTTCTTT.

This rearrangement joins TRBV7-9 to TRBJ1-2, with 8 bases that match TRBD1. The V gene's germline CDR1 is SEHNR and CDR2 FQNEAQ (reference sequence). This CDR3 has 14 amino acids. V was pared by 1 base and J by 7 bases, with 5 bases of the junction left unmatched. The CDR3 nucleotides are TGTGCCAGCAGCTTAGTTCAGGGGGCGGGTGGCTACACCTTC. Amino acids: CASSLVQGAGGYTF. Variable domain in full (rest from reference TRBV7-9 and TRBJ1-2): DTGVSQNPRHKITKRGQNVTFRCDPISEHNRLYWYRQTLGQGPEFLTYFQNEAQLEKSRLLSDRFSAERPKGSFSTLEIQRTEQGDSAMYLCASSLVQGAGGYTFGSGTRLTVV.

The CDR3 sequence is CASSLSLAGPYEQYF. The CDR3 DNA is TGTGCCAGCAGCTTATCGCTAGCGGGACCCTACGAGCAGTACTTC. The chain is built from TRBV11-2 and TRBJ2-7, with 9 bases that match TRBD2. Germline V gene lookup returns CDR1 SGHAT and CDR2 FQNNGV. The CDR3 is made up of 15 amino acids. The junction had 4 bases not matched to a gene; V was cut back by 2 bases and J by 2 bases.

CDR3 sequence reads: CASSSRRTEAFF. CDR3 nucleotides: TGTGCCAGTAGTTCAAGGAGGACTGAAGCTTTCTTT. The chain recombines TRBV19 with TRBJ1-1; D is ambiguous. This CDR3 has 12 amino acids. Per germline, CDR1 LNHDA and CDR2 SQIVND (reference sequence). V dropped 5 bases and J dropped 5 bases, with 9 bases sitting between them.

The chain carries TRBV9 and TRBJ1-3; TRBD1 is a possible D gene (5 bases). The V end lost 3 bases, the J end lost 0 bases, and 10 bases lay between the germline ends. The CDR3 has 15 amino acids. The germline V gene has CDR1 SGDLS and CDR2 YYNGEE. In DNA, the CDR3 is TGTGCCAGCAGCGCCCGGGGGAGCTCTGGAAACACCATATATTTT. Translation gives CASSARGSSGNTIYF.

The chain joins TRBV6-1 to TRBJ1-1, with D possibly TRBD1 on 5 matching bases. CDR1 is MNHNS and CDR2 is SASEGT in the germline V gene. V was cut by 3 bases and J by 3 bases, with 14 bases left in between. The CDR3 length is 15 residues. CDR3 in DNA: TGTGCCAGCAGTGAGTCGCAGGGTACGTACACTGAAGCTTTCTTT. Protein sequence: CASSESQGTYTEAFF.

This clone has a handful of counts. The chain is built from TRBV19 and TRBJ1-1, with D unclear. Germline V gives CDR1 LNHDA, CDR2 SQIVND (reference sequence). The V end lost 6 bases, the J end lost 10 bases, and 6 bases lay between the germline ends. This CDR3 has 9 residues. The CDR3 coding sequence is TGTGCCAGTAGGCCGGGAGCTTTCTTT. Translation: CASRPGAFF.

This clone was observed a single time. V and J are TRBV2 and TRBJ2-7; TRBD2 aligns across 7 bases. The J segment lost 9 bases and the V segment lost 4 bases, leaving 3 bases of the junction unmatched. This CDR3 contains 11 residues. Germline-derived CDR1 and CDR2 are SNHLY and FYNNEI. The CDR3 reads CASSGLAPQYF. The CDR3 nucleotides read TGTGCCAGCAGTGGACTAGCTCCGCAGTACTTC.

J is TRBJ1-6 and V is TRBV11-2; no firm D call. Germline V lookup: CDR1 SGHAT, CDR2 FQNNGV. Trimming left V 2 bases short and J 3 bases short, with 5 bases between. There are 14 residues in the CDR3. The CDR3 is CASSLQVYNSPLHF. CDR3 nucleotides: TGTGCCAGCAGCTTACAGGTCTATAATTCACCCCTCCACTTT.

The gene calls are TRBV6-1 and TRBJ2-1; a possible D gene is TRBD1 (6 bases). V was clipped by 3 bases and J by 4 bases, with 7 bases between them. The CDR3 has 13 amino acids. The germline gives CDR1 MNHNS, CDR2 SASEGT. The CDR3: CASSDGQYNEQFF. CDR3 sequence (DNA): TGTGCCAGCAGTGATGGACAGTACAATGAGCAGTTCTTC.

V is TRBV15 and J is TRBJ2-1, with TRBD2 matching 10 bases. The CDR3 runs 16 residues. Germline V gene lookup returns CDR1 LNHNV and CDR2 YYDKDF (reference sequence). Unmatched junction bases numbered 10, after V lost 3 bases and J lost 8 bases. CDR3 protein: CATSSRSGGPFDEQFF. The CDR3 coding sequence is TGTGCCACCAGCAGCCGTAGCGGGGGGCCGTTCGATGAGCAGTTCTTC.

The rearrangement joins TRBV9 to TRBJ2-3, with D tentatively TRBD1 (7 bases). Trimming stripped 3 bases from V and 1 base from J, with 15 bases between. CDR1 and CDR2 from the germline V gene are SGDLS and YYNGEE. The CDR3 has 16 residues. CDR3 DNA: TGTGCCAGCAGCGCTTCAGGGGGGAGTCGCACAGATACGCAGTATTTT. Translation: CASSASGGSRTDTQYF.

Points on this clone: A junction boundary mismatches the germline segment, possibly from a read error. The V gene is TRBV15, the J gene TRBJ2-3; no firm D call. In germline, CDR1 is LNHNV, CDR2 YYDKDF (reference sequence). This CDR3 comprises 14 residues. The CDR3: CATRRGPSTDTQYF. CDR3 in DNA: TGTGCCACCCGCAGAGGTCCTAGCACAGATACGCAGTATTTT.

This clone has more than one count but fewer than ten. V is TRBV12-5 and J is TRBJ2-1; no firm D call. Germline V gene data show CDR1 as LGHNT and CDR2 as FRNRAP. V was trimmed by 3 bases and J by 5 bases, leaving 14 bases between them. This CDR3 contains 15 residues. This CDR3 reads CASGFTPRSNNEQFF. The DNA for the CDR3 is TGTGCTAGTGGTTTTACCCCCAGATCCAACAATGAGCAGTTCTTC.

The chain uses TRBV5-8 and TRBJ2-7; D might be TRBD2 (7 bases). Germline values: CDR1 SGHTS, CDR2 YDEGEE. The V and J ends lost 4 bases and 0 bases respectively, with 17 bases between them. The CDR3 has 16 amino acids. The CDR3 protein is CASSPWGGARSYEQYF. The CDR3 DNA is TGTGCCAGCAGCCCGTGGGGGGGGGCTCGCTCCTACGAGCAGTACTTC.

The rearrangement uses TRBV10-3 and TRBJ2-1; 14 bases match TRBD2. Germline lookup yields CDR1 ENHRY and CDR2 SYGVKD. Trimming cost V 3 bases and J 3 bases; bases outside gene matches: 7. This CDR3 contains 18 residues. DNA for the CDR3: TGTGCCATCAGTGAAATAGGACTAGCGGGAGGACACTACAATGAGCAGTTCTTC. It specifies CAISEIGLAGGHYNEQFF.

The J gene is TRBJ2-1, the V gene TRBV10-3, with D maybe TRBD2 (6 bases). Germline V gene sequence: CDR1 ENHRY, CDR2 SYGVKD. V lost 6 bases and J lost 3, with 18 bases in between. The CDR3 loop spans 16 amino acids. CDR3 sequence: CAISGSQAQFYNEQFF. The CDR3, as DNA: TGTGCCATCAGCGGGAGTCAGGCCCAATTCTACAATGAGCAGTTCTTC.

The CDR3 coding sequence is TGTGCCATCACCGGGGGAGGGTATGGCTACACCTTC. It is translated as CAITGGGYGYTF. This sequence joins TRBV10-3 and TRBJ1-2; D perhaps matches TRBD1 (5 bases). V lost 7 bases to trimming and J lost 5 bases, with 11 bases between them. CDR3 length equals 12 residues. Germline V CDR1 and CDR2: ENHRY, SYGVKD.

The gene calls are TRBV6-5 and TRBJ2-7, with 7 bases that match TRBD1. This CDR3 has 15 residues. CDR1 and CDR2 (germline): MNHEY, SVGAGI. V lost 5 bases, J lost 0 bases, and 7 bases stayed unmatched. CDR3 sequence reads: CASSHTGTVSYEQYF. The CDR3 DNA is TGTGCCAGCAGTCATACCGGGACAGTCTCCTACGAGCAGTACTTC.

The gene calls are TRBV27 and TRBJ1-2, with 7 positions matching TRBD1. From germline, CDR1 is MNHEY and CDR2 SMNVEV (reference sequence). This CDR3 has 13 amino acids. V trimming: 6 bases; J trimming: 8 bases; junction bases outside the gene matches: 9. DNA for the CDR3: TGTGCCAGCAGACCTCAGGGGGGCCGGGGCTACACCTTC. Its translation is CASRPQGGRGYTF.